The 16 T cell receptor beta chains in this list originate from one sample, sequenced in a study of graft-versus-host responses after intestinal transplantation. The method was immunoSEQ multiplex PCR; TCRdb's version includes in-frame clones alone and lacks a portion of them. Of more than 85,000 clones detected, roughly four fifths appear once; the ten largest clones hold 0.8% to 0.9%. Antigens of these TCRs are unknown. The sequencing here drew on unstimulated CD4+ T cells sorted from spleen or lymph node cells, taken before intestinal transplant. The receptors here all came from a human donor who received an intestinal transplant.

This rearrangement joins TRBV5-1 to TRBJ2-2; TRBD1 agrees at 8 bases. Unmatched junction bases numbered 9, after V lost 4 bases and J lost 4 bases. Per germline, CDR1 SGHRS and CDR2 YFSETQ. This CDR3 region has 16 residues. This chain's CDR3 is CASSPALQGATGELFF. The CDR3 region has the DNA TGCGCCAGCAGCCCGGCACTCCAGGGGGCCACCGGGGAGCTGTTTTTT.

The chain is built from TRBV7-2 and TRBJ2-2; D is unresolved. Germline V gives CDR1 SGHTA, CDR2 FQGNSA. Trimming removed 4 bases from V and 3 bases from J, with 3 bases in between. The CDR3 totals 12 residues. DNA of the CDR3: TGTGCCAGCAGCTCCTACACCGGGGAGCTGTTTTTT. Its translation is CASSSYTGELFF.

The rearrangement joins TRBV18 to TRBJ2-2; 9 bases are a match to TRBD1. Losses at the gene ends were 3 bases for V and 3 bases for J; bases not matched to a gene: 8. CDR3 size: 17 residues. Germline V CDR1 and CDR2: KGHSH, LQKENI. This CDR3 reads CASSPGQGGLDTGELFF. For the CDR3, the DNA is TGTGCCAGCTCACCGGGACAGGGTGGTTTGGACACCGGGGAGCTGTTTTTT.

This clone was detected a few times. The chain joins TRBV4-2 to TRBJ2-1, with 8 bases aligning to TRBD2. CDR1 is LGHNA and CDR2 is YNFKEQ in the germline V gene. J gave up 7 bases and V 0 bases, and 5 bases lay outside the gene matches. The CDR3 consists of 15 residues. The CDR3: CASSQDASGRNEQFF. The CDR3 nucleotides read TGTGCCAGCAGCCAAGATGCCAGCGGGAGAAATGAGCAGTTCTTC.

A single count supports this clone. V is TRBV2 and J is TRBJ1-2; no reliable D call. The CDR3 has 14 residues. Germline V gene lookup returns CDR1 SNHLY and CDR2 FYNNEI. The ends were cut back, 5 bases at V and 3 bases at J, with 13 bases in the middle. The CDR3 loop reads CASSIAVIYYGYTF. DNA for the CDR3: TGTGCCAGCAGTATCGCGGTGATTTACTATGGCTACACCTTC.

This clone has just a few counts. The rearrangement links TRBV5-1 to TRBJ2-2; D may be TRBD1 (6 bases). From germline, CDR1 is SGHRS and CDR2 YFSETQ. V lost 4 bases to trimming and J lost 6 bases, with 16 bases between them. The CDR3 contains 15 residues. CDR3 sequence reads: CASSVQGLGAGELFF. The DNA for the CDR3 is TGCGCCAGCAGCGTACAGGGTTTGGGGGCCGGGGAGCTGTTTTTT.

V is TRBV6-1 and J is TRBJ2-3, with a possible D match to TRBD2 (6 bases). Germline-derived CDR1 and CDR2 are MNHNS and SASEGT. The CDR3 covers 14 residues. The V gene lost 7 bases and the J gene lost 3 bases, with 14 bases spanning the gap. CDR3 in amino acids: CASIDSLATDTQYF. The CDR3, as DNA: TGTGCCAGCATCGACAGCCTAGCGACAGATACGCAGTATTTT.

The rearrangement uses TRBV27 and TRBJ1-1; TRBD1 matches 7 bases. This CDR3 region has 14 residues. The germline V gene encodes CDR1 MNHEY and CDR2 SMNVEV (reference sequence). With 10 bases clipped from V and 3 bases from J, the junction kept 11 bases outside the gene matches. DNA for the CDR3: TGTGCCACACGAGTGAGGGGGCAGGACACTGAAGCTTTCTTT. This sequence encodes CATRVRGQDTEAFF.

This clone has a single count. The chain employs TRBV2 and TRBJ1-5, with D perhaps TRBD1 (5 bases). This CDR3 region has 13 residues. CDR1 and CDR2 (germline): SNHLY, FYNNEI. V was cut by 7 bases and J by 0 bases, with 7 bases left in between. This chain's CDR3 is CASTRDSNQPQHF. The CDR3 DNA reads TGTGCCAGCACCAGGGATAGCAATCAGCCCCAGCATTTT.

The rearrangement joins TRBV11-1 to TRBJ2-7, with 8 nucleotides matching TRBD2. The CDR3 is 15 amino acids. The germline gives CDR1 SGHAT, CDR2 FQDESV (reference sequence). V shed 5 bases and J 4 bases; nucleotides not matched to a gene: 10. The CDR3 is CASSPVAGTGYEQYF. The CDR3, as DNA: TGTGCCAGCAGCCCTGTAGCGGGAACGGGTTACGAGCAGTACTTC. Filled out from reference TRBV11-1 and TRBJ2-7, the complete variable domain reads EAEVAQSPRYKITEKSQAVAFWCDPISGHATLYWYRQILGQGPELLVQFQDESVVDDSQLPKDRFSAERLKGVDSTLKIQPAELGDSAMYLCASSPVAGTGYEQYFGPGTRLTVT.

CDR3 in amino acids: CASRQGFRGNTIYF. CDR3 DNA sequence: TGTGCCAGCAGACAGGGCTTTCGTGGAAACACCATATATTTT. V is TRBV28 and J is TRBJ1-3; perhaps TRBD1 as D (6 bases). CDR1 is MDHEN and CDR2 is SYDVKM in the germline V gene. Trimming removed 6 bases from V and 3 bases from J, with 12 bases in between. This CDR3 has 14 residues.

CDR3 nucleotide sequence: TGTGCCAGCAGTTTTCTAGGTCTAGCGGGCTCGACACGCACAGATACGCAGTATTTT. This sequence encodes CASSFLGLAGSTRTDTQYF. The J gene is TRBJ2-3, the V gene TRBV28; 8 nucleotides match TRBD2. The CDR3 runs 19 residues. V lost 3 bases to trimming and J lost 1 base; unmatched junction nucleotides: 15. CDR1 is MDHEN, CDR2 SYDVKM, per germline.

This sequence joins TRBV7-2 and TRBJ2-1; 9 bases are a match to TRBD2. V lost 4 bases and J lost 6; bases outside the gene matches: 7. The CDR3 runs to 15 residues. Germline V gene lookup returns CDR1 SGHTA and CDR2 FQGNSA. In DNA, the CDR3 is TGTGCCAGCAGCTCCTGGGGTAGCGGGGGCAATGAGCAGTTCTTC. This gives the protein CASSSWGSGGNEQFF.

The CDR3 reads CASSVGTSGGATDTQYF. CDR3 nucleotide sequence: TGTGCCAGCAGCGTAGGGACTAGCGGGGGGGCCACAGATACGCAGTATTTT. The chain links TRBV9 to TRBJ2-3, with TRBD2 identical over 15 bases. CDR1 is SGDLS, CDR2 YYNGEE, per germline. Losses at the gene ends were 0 bases for V and 2 bases for J; bases not matched to a gene: 1. The CDR3 length is 17 residues.

The chain couples TRBV11-2 to TRBJ2-1; D gene unclear. The V gene's germline CDR1 is SGHAT and CDR2 FQNNGV. This CDR3 comprises 16 residues. V was clipped by 1 base and J by 8 bases, with 18 bases between them. In DNA, the CDR3 is TGTGCCAGCAGCTTAGTTAGTAGTCGGTATTCATATGAGCAGTTCTTC. Protein: CASSLVSSRYSYEQFF. The complete variable domain, with remaining parts taken from reference TRBV11-2 and TRBJ2-1, reads EAGVAQSPRYKIIEKRQSVAFWCNPISGHATLYWYQQILGQGPKLLIQFQNNGVVDDSQLPKDRFSAERLKGVDSTLKIQPAKLEDSAVYLCASSLVSSRYSYEQFFGPGTRLTVL.

The CDR3 bases are TGTGCCATCAGGTCGGGACAGGGGGAATATAATTCACCCCTCCACTTT. Its translation is CAIRSGQGEYNSPLHF. J is TRBJ1-6 and V is TRBV10-3, with 11 bases fitting TRBD1. The CDR3 contains 16 residues. The ends lost 6 bases at V and 4 bases at J; junction bases unmatched: 5. CDR1 is ENHRY and CDR2 is SYGVKD in the germline V gene.